This T cell receptor beta chain was sequenced in a study of CD8 T cells in Susac syndrome. Reverse transcription of roughly 0.45 to 1 ug RNA was performed with random hexamers. Multiplex PCR with immunoSEQ amplified the TCR beta CDR3 across 54 Vbeta and 13 Jbeta. TCRdb processed the immunoSEQ multiplex PCR reads anew with MiXCR; each CDR3 protein has one entry. The table has fewer than 350,000 distinct CDR3 sequences, approximately 85% seen once. CDR1 and CDR2 from the germline V gene are SGHTA and FQGTGA. Losses at the gene ends were 0 bases for V and 1 base for J; bases not matched to a gene: 5. CDR3 length: 17 residues. TCR beta sequences were obtained from blood CD8+ and CD4+ T cells.

This clonotype was sampled from a human donor with multiple sclerosis. The specimen sequenced was CD8+ T cells from PBMCs. This rearrangement joins TRBV7-3 to TRBJ2-3; 9 nucleotides agree with TRBD1. DNA of the CDR3: TGTGCCAGCAGCTTAACGTTCGGGACAGGGCGCACAGATACGCAGTATTTT. It translates to CASSLTFGTGRTDTQYF.